This TCR beta chain was documented in a study of T cell responses to AZD1222 COVID-19 vaccine. Study findings and constraints: Sampling captured repertoires only after the peak T cell response. Possibly, clonal diversity was underestimated; donors were largely white British and included more females. Unmutated variant regions reportedly attract nearly half of all spike-specific TCRs.

J gave up 9 bases and V 1 base, and 3 bases lay outside the gene matches. Per the germline V gene, CDR1 is LGHDT and CDR2 is YNNKEL (reference sequence). The CDR3 totals 14 residues. As regards this clone: Its target is unknown.

Generated by immunoSEQ multiplex PCR, the TCRdb table keeps only in-frame clones and is missing some. The table includes some 120,000 clones, 88% detected once. The sequencing here drew on peripheral blood, taken on day 0 of AZD1222 vaccination. The rearrangement links TRBV3-1 (or the pseudogene TRBV3-2) to TRBJ1-6; 7 bases match TRBD1. The sequence came from an adult in good health. The CDR3 is CASSQAGGSSPLHF. CDR3 coding DNA: TGTGCCAGCAGCCAAGCAGGGGGTAGTTCACCCCTCCACTTT.